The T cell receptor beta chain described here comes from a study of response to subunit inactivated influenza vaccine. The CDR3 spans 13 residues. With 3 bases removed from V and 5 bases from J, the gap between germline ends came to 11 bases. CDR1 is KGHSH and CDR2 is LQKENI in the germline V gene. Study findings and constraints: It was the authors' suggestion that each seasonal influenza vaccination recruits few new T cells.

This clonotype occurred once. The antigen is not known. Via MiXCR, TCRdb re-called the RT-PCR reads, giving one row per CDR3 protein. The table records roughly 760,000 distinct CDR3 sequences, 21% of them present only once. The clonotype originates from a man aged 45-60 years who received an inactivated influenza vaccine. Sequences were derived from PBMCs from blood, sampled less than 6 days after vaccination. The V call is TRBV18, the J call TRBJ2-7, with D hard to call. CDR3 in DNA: TGTGCCAGCTCACCCCCGTATGGCCACGAGCAGTACTTC. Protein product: CASSPPYGHEQYF.